One sample yielded the 2 T cell receptor beta chains listed below, sequenced in a study of blood T cell repertoires in COVID-19. Only in-frame clones appear in the TCRdb table, and some are missing; sequencing was by immunoSEQ multiplex PCR. Of around 130,000 clones in the sample, over 80% were seen once. The source material was peripheral blood. The receptor set was obtained from a man between 70 and 80 years old with acute or convalescent COVID-19.

The J gene is TRBJ2-3, the V gene TRBV18; no definite D call. Germline V gene lookup returns CDR1 KGHSH and CDR2 LQKENI. V was pared by 3 bases and J by 10 bases, with 14 bases between. The CDR3 has 13 residues. This CDR3 reads CASSPGTDAAQYF. CDR3 nucleotide sequence: TGTGCCAGCTCACCCGGAACCGACGCGGCGCAGTATTTT.

The V gene is TRBV18, the J gene TRBJ2-1, with a possible D match to TRBD2 (7 bases). V lost 8 bases and J lost 2, with 16 bases in between. The CDR3 is 15 residues long. The V gene's germline CDR1 is KGHSH and CDR2 LQKENI. Written as DNA, the CDR3 is TGTGCCAGCCGCAGGAGGGGGGGCCCCTACAATGAGCAGTTCTTC. It is translated as CASRRRGGPYNEQFF.